This is a list of T cell receptor beta chains from one sample in a study of CD8+ T cells in alopecia areata. TCRdb's copy holds only in-frame clones and misses some; the assay was immunoSEQ multiplex PCR. The sample has some 190,000 clones; 66% are singletons. The input for sequencing was CD4+ T cells sorted from blood, taken at week 44, from a patient treated with tofacitinib. Receptors were obtained from a human donor with alopecia areata. Both conserved end residues are trimmed from each CDR3.

>TRBV14
ASSQDLMNTEAF
>TRBV12-5
ASGPGTHSPLH
>TRBV27
ASSWTVGGTEAF
>TRBV30
AWNPGTGGWKSYGYT
>TRBV6-1
ASRDTGFTGELF
>TRBV29-1
SVGGGVAEQF
>TRBV7-2
ASSLGWDTDTQY
>TRBV5-6
ASSKNRDRGYNEQF
>TRBV29-1
SVDAGALTDTQY
>TRBV27
ASRSARLNEKLF
>TRBV29-1
SVREDTNTEAF
>TRBV7-9
ASSLGQDNEQF
>TRBV5-6
ASNGRGEQY
>TRBV6-5
ASRQGSQPQH
>TRBV6-5
ASRRQGRGGYT
>TRBV5-6
ASSLIGVENTGELF
>TRBV7-2
ASSPSGTANSPLH
>TRBV5-6
ASSLDPQSYEQY
>TRBV7-2
ASSPRLAGGGYEQF
>TRBV29-1
SVGQGGPDTEAF
>TRBV5-1
ASSLLLLAGSTDTQY
>TRBV4-1
ASSQEESARAF
>TRBV14
ASSQLGSPLH
>TRBV11-2
ASNLPDTEAF
>TRBV7-2
ASSRYVAGELF
>TRBV2
ASRPLSGEQTQY
>TRBV5-4
ASSFSTDTQY
>TRBV13
ASSSRWDGYT
>TRBV10-3
AISESPGGVEETQY
>TRBV10-2
ASRGTGRYNEQF
>TRBV5-1
ASSSSILTYEQY
>TRBV15
ATSRESSGGSDTQY
>TRBV27
ASTTDRNQPQH
>TRBV29-1
SVDSGPTEAF
>TRBV29-1
SVRAGGENIQY
>TRBV20-1
SASAGETQY
>TRBV4-3
ASSQGTGTDEAF
>TRBV25-1
ASSPQVGTNEKLF
>TRBV27
ASSQREGYEQY
>TRBV30
AWSVRGQGAYGYT
>TRBV6-5
ASRPPGKLQQF
>TRBV7-8
ASSLEVLAGGTGELF
>TRBV5-8
ASSWTGLAGNYEQY
>TRBV6-5
ASTTSPGVSGELF
>TRBV7-2
ASSSRRDSPNTGELF
>TRBV5-1
ASSLRAGGDEQF
>TRBV7-9
ASSPPVNYEQY
>TRBV6-1
ASADRANLPLH
>TRBV9
ASSASPGLASDTQY
>TRBV5-1
ASSLEGDNSPLH
>TRBV4-1
ASSLQWTGSRNTQY
>TRBV5-1
ASSLRAPNTGELF
>TRBV18
ATASTDTQY
>TRBV29-1
SVEAGTNEQF